This is a list of T cell receptor beta chains from one sample in a study of response to subunit inactivated influenza vaccine. TCRdb used MiXCR to reprocess the RT-PCR reads, holding one entry per CDR3 protein. Of approximately 530,000 distinct CDR3 sequences listed, approximately 12% are singletons. The material sequenced was PBMCs from blood, taken more than 35 days after vaccination. Receptor source: a man in his forties or fifties who received an inactivated influenza vaccine. Each CDR3 is given with its conserved first and last residue. Fields, in order: CDR3 length, J gene, clone size, D gene, V gene, CDR3 DNA, CDR3 protein. A D gene is named only where the DNA matches it firmly. Not every row has a clone size; where given, it reads once, few, many or a size class.

13	TRBJ2-5	few	TRBD1	TRBV4-2	TGTGCCAGCAGCCAACAGGGGGCAGAGACCCAGTACTTC	CASSQQGAETQYF
13	TRBJ1-1	many	.	TRBV6-2/TRBV6-3	TGTGCCAGCAGGCCAAACAGGGCGTTTCAGGCTTTCTTT	CASRPNRAFQAFF
15	TRBJ1-1	many	.	TRBV12-3/TRBV12-4	TGTGCCAGCAGTCGAACGACTCGGTCGAACACTGAAGCTTTCTTT	CASSRTTRSNTEAFF
19	TRBJ2-1	.	TRBD2	TRBV29-1	TGCAGCGTTGGGGGACTAGCGGGACTCAAAAGCGGGTCCTACAATGAGCAGTTCTTC	CSVGGLAGLKSGSYNEQFF
12	TRBJ1-1	.	.	TRBV2	TGTGCCAGCAGGCAGGGTATTGCTGAAGCTTTCTTT	CASRQGIAEAFF
15	TRBJ1-5	few	.	TRBV4-2	TGTGCCAGCAGCCCAGGTTCCGGACAGTATCAGCCCCAGCATTTT	CASSPGSGQYQPQHF
16	TRBJ2-7	.	TRBD2	TRBV15	TGTGCCACCAGCAGAGCCGGGACTAGCAAGTCCTACGAGCAGTACTTC	CATSRAGTSKSYEQYF
14	TRBJ1-4	few	.	TRBV5-1	TGCGCCAGCAGCTCCTGGGGTCTTAATGAAAAACTGTTTTTT	CASSSWGLNEKLFF
14	TRBJ2-4	few	.	TRBV20-1	TGCAGTGCTCCCGACCATTTAGCCAAAAACATTCAGTACTTC	CSAPDHLAKNIQYF
15	TRBJ1-5	few	.	TRBV5-5	TGTGCCAGCACCCCGGTACCTGGGGAGAGGCAGCCCCAGCATTTT	CASTPVPGERQPQHF
14	TRBJ2-7	.	TRBD1	TRBV6-1	TGTGCCAGCAGTCAGGGACAGGGCCACTACGAGCTGTACTTC	CASSQGQGHYELYF
13	TRBJ2-3	many	.	TRBV5-1	TGCGCCAGCAGCTTGCCTGGGGCAGATACGCAGTATTTT	CASSLPGADTQYF
16	TRBJ2-1	.	TRBD2	TRBV13	TGTGCCAGCAGCGCCTCCGGGACTAGCGGCGGCAATGAGCAGTTCTTC	CASSASGTSGGNEQFF
15	TRBJ2-1	.	.	TRBV20-1	TGCAGTGCTAGAGATGGGGAGAGAGCCGGGAATGAGCAGTTCTTC	CSARDGERAGNEQFF